There are a few counts of the clone carrying this T cell receptor (beta chain). CDR1 is LGHNA and CDR2 is YSLEER in the germline V gene. V was clipped by 1 base and J by 1 base, with 11 bases between them. This CDR3 has 16 residues. The data originate from a study of early T cells in non-severe SARS-CoV-2 infection. TCRdb re-called the 5' RACE reads with MiXCR, one entry per CDR3 protein. The data hold some 96,000 distinct CDR3 sequences, with around 14% observed a single time. The specimen was whole blood. The chain employs TRBV4-3 and TRBJ1-5, with D perhaps TRBD1 (6 bases). This clonotype was obtained from an adult who was a healthcare worker with PCR-confirmed SARS-CoV-2 infection or an uninfected control (not recorded which). The CDR3 bases are TGCGCCAGCAGCCAAGGAGGAAGGGGGAGCAATCAGCCCCAGCATTTT. It specifies CASSQGGRGSNQPQHF.